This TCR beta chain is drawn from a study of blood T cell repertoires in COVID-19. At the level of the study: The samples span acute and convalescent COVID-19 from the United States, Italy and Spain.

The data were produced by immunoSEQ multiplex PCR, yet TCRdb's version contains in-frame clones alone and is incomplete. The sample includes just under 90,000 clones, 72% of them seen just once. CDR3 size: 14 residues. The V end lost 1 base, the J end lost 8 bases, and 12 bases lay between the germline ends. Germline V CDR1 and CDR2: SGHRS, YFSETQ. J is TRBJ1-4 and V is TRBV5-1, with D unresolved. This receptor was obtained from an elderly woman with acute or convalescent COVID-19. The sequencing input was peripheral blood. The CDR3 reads CASSLNGFEEKLFF. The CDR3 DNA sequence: TGCGCCAGCAGCTTGAACGGGTTTGAAGAAAAACTGTTTTTT.